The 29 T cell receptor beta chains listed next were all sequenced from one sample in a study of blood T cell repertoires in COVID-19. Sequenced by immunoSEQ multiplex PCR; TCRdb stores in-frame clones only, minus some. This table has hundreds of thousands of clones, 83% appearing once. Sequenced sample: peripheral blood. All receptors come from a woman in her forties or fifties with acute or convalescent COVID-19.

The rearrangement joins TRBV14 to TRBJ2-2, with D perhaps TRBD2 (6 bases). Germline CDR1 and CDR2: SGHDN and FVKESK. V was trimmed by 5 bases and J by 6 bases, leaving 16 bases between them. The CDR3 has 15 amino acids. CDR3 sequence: CASSVRGGKAGELFF. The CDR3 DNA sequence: TGTGCCAGCAGCGTTCGAGGCGGGAAGGCCGGGGAGCTGTTTTTT.

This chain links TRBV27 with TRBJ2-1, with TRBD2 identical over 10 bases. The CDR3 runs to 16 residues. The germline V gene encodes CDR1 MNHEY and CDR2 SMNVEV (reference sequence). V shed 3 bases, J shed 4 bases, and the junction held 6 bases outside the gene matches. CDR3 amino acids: CASSFVSSGSYNEQFF. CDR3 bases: TGTGCCAGCAGTTTTGTCTCTAGCGGGAGTTACAATGAGCAGTTCTTC.

The CDR3 bases are TGTGCCACCAGCAGAGAACCGGACAGCTCCTACGAGCAGTACTTC. Its translation is CATSREPDSSYEQYF. This sequence joins TRBV15 and TRBJ2-7; tentatively, D is TRBD1 (6 bases). The CDR3 runs 15 residues. Germline-derived CDR1 and CDR2 are LNHNV and YYDKDF (reference sequence). V was pared by 0 bases and J by 0 bases, with 9 bases between.

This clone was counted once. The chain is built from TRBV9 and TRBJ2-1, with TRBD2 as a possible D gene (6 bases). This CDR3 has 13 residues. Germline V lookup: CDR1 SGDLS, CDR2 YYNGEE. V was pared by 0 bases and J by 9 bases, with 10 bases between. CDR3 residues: CASSVGGTTEQFF. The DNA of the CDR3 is TGTGCCAGCAGCGTAGGCGGGACGACTGAGCAGTTCTTC.

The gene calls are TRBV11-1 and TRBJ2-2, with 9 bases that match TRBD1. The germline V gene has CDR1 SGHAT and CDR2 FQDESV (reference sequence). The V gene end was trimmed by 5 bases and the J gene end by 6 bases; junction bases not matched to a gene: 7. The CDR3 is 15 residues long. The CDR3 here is CASSEGQGSAGELFF. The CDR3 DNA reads TGTGCCAGCAGCGAGGGACAGGGATCCGCCGGGGAGCTGTTTTTT.

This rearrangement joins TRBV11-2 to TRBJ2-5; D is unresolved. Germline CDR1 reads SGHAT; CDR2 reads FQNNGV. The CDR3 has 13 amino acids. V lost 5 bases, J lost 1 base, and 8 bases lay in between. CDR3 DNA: TGTGCCAGCAGCCCTAACAGCCAAGAGACCCAGTACTTC. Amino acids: CASSPNSQETQYF. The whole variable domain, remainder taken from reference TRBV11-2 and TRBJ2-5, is EAGVAQSPRYKIIEKRQSVAFWCNPISGHATLYWYQQILGQGPKLLIQFQNNGVVDDSQLPKDRFSAERLKGVDSTLKIQPAKLEDSAVYLCASSPNSQETQYFGPGTRLLVL.

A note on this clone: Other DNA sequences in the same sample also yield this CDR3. This CDR3 is CASSLLAGGYNEQFF. The CDR3 bases are TGTGCCAGCAGCTTGCTTGCGGGAGGCTACAATGAGCAGTTCTTC. V gene TRBV7-3 combines with J gene TRBJ2-1, with TRBD2 matching 8 bases. This CDR3 has 15 residues. Trimming removed 3 bases from V and 3 bases from J; junction bases left unmatched: 4. Germline lookup yields CDR1 SGHTA and CDR2 FQGTGA. Full variable domain (rest looked up from reference TRBV7-3 and TRBJ2-1): GAGVSQTPSNKVTEKGKYVELRCDPISGHTALYWYRQSLGQGPEFLIYFQGTGAADDSGLPNDRFFAVRPEGSVSTLKIQRTERGDSAVYLCASSLLAGGYNEQFFGPGTRLTVL.

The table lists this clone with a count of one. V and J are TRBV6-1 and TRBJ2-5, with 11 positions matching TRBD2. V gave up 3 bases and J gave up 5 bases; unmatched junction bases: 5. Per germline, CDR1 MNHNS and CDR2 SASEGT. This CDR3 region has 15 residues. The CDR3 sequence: CASSDLAGGWETQYF. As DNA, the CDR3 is TGTGCCAGCAGTGATCTAGCGGGAGGTTGGGAGACCCAGTACTTC.

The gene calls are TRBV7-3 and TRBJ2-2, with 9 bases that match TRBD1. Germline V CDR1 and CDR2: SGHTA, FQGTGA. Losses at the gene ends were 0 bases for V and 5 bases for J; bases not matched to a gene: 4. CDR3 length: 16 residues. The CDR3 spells CASSLTRTGVTGELFF. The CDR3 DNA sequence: TGTGCCAGCAGCTTAACCCGGACAGGGGTAACCGGGGAGCTGTTTTTT. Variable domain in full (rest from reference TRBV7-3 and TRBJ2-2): GAGVSQTPSNKVTEKGKYVELRCDPISGHTALYWYRQSLGQGPEFLIYFQGTGAADDSGLPNDRFFAVRPEGSVSTLKIQRTERGDSAVYLCASSLTRTGVTGELFFGEGSRLTVL.

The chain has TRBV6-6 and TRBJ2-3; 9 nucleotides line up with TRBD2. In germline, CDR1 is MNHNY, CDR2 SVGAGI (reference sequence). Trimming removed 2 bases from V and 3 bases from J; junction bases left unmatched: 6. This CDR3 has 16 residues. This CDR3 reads CASSYVGAGGTDTQYF. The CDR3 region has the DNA TGTGCCAGCAGTTACGTCGGTGCGGGAGGGACAGATACGCAGTATTTT.

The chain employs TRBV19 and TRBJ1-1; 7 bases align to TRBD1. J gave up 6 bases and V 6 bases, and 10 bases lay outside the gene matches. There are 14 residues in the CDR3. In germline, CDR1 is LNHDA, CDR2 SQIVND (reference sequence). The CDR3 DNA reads TGTGCCAGTAGAAACCGACAGGGAGTGGCTGAAGCTTTCTTT. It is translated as CASRNRQGVAEAFF.

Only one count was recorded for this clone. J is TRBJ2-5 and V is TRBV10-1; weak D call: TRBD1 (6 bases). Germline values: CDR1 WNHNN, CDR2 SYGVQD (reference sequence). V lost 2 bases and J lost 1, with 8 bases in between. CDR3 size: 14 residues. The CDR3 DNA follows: TGCGCCAGCAGTGAGGGACAGAGCCAAGAGACCCAGTACTTC. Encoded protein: CASSEGQSQETQYF.

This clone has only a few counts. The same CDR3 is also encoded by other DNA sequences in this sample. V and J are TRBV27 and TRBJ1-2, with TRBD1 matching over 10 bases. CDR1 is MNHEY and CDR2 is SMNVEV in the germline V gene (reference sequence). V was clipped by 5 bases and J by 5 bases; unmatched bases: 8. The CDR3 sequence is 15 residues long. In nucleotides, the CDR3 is TGTGCCAGCAGTCCACCGGGACAGGGGTTGTATGGCTACACCTTC. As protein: CASSPPGQGLYGYTF.

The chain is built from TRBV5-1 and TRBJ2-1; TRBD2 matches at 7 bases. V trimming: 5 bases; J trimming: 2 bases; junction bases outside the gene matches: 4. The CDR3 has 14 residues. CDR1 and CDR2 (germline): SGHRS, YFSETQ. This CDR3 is CASSSGGTYNEQFF. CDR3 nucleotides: TGCGCCAGCAGTTCGGGAGGAACCTACAATGAGCAGTTCTTC.

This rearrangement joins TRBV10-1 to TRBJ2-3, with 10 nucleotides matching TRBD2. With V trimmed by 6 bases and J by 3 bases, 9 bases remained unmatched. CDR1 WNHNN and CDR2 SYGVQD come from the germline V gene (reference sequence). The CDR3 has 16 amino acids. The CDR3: CASSDLGLAATDTQYF. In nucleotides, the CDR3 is TGCGCCAGCAGCGACCTCGGACTAGCGGCGACAGATACGCAGTATTTT.

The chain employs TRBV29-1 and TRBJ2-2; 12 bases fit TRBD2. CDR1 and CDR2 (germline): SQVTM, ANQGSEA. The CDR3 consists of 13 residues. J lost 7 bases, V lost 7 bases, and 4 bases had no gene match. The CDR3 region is CSARGLAGGELFF. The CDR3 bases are TGCAGCGCCCGGGGACTAGCGGGCGGGGAGCTGTTTTTT.

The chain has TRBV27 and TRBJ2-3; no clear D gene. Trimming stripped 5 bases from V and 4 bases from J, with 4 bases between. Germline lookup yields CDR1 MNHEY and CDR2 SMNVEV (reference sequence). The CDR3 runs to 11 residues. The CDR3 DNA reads TGTGCCAGCAGTCAGGCAGATACGCAGTATTTT. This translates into CASSQADTQYF.

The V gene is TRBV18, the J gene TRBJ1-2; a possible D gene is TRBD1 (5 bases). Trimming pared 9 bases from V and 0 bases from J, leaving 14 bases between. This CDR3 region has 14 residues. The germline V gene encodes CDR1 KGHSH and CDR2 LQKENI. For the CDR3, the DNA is TGTGCCAGTTTCCCGTCAGGGACTAACTATGGCTACACCTTC. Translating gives CASFPSGTNYGYTF.

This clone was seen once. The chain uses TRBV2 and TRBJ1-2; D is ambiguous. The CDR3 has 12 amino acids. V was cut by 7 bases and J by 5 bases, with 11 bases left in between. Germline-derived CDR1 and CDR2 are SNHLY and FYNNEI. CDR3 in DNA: TGTGCCAGCACCGCCAAGAGTTATGGCTACACCTTC. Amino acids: CASTAKSYGYTF.

The CDR3 spells CASSDSPGRETQYF. CDR3 in DNA: TGTGCCAGCAGTGACTCCCCAGGGCGGGAGACCCAGTACTTC. The V gene is TRBV6-4, the J gene TRBJ2-5, with D perhaps TRBD1 (5 bases). CDR3 size: 14 residues. CDR1 and CDR2 (germline): MRHNA, SNTAGT. With 0 bases removed from V and 5 bases from J, the gap between germline ends came to 10 bases.

CDR3 bases: TGTGCCAGTAGTATAGAGGGCACACCCGAATCCTACAATGAGCAGTTCTTC. It specifies CASSIEGTPESYNEQFF. The genes are TRBV19 and TRBJ2-1; D gene uncertain. CDR1 and CDR2 from the germline V gene are LNHDA and SQIVND (reference sequence). Trimming removed 0 bases from V and 1 base from J, with 13 bases in between. The CDR3 totals 17 residues.

The CDR3, as DNA: TGTGCCAGCAGCCGAGGAGGTGGTGAGGCCCCAGATACGCAGTATTTT. It specifies CASSRGGGEAPDTQYF. This rearrangement joins TRBV5-4 to TRBJ2-3; possibly TRBD2 for D (5 bases). Germline CDR1 is SGHNT and CDR2 is YYREEE (reference sequence). The ends were cut back, 4 bases at V and 4 bases at J, with 19 bases in the middle. This CDR3 has 16 amino acids.

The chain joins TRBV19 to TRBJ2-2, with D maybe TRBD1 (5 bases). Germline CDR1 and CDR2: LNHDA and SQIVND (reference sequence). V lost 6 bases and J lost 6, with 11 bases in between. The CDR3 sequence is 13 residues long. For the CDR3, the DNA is TGTGCCAGTAGCACAGACAGTGCCGGGGAGCTGTTTTTT. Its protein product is CASSTDSAGELFF.

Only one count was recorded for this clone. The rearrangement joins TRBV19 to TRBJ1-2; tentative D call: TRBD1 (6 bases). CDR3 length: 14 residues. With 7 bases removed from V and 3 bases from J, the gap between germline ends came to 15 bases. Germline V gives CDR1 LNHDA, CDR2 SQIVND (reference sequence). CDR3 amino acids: CASKDSRLDYGYTF. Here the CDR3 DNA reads TGTGCCAGTAAGGACAGTAGGCTGGACTATGGCTACACCTTC.

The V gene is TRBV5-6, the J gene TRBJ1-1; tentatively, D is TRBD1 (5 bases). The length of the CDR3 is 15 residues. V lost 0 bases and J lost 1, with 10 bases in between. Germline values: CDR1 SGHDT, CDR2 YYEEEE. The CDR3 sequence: CASSLDRWANTEAFF. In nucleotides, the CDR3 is TGTGCCAGCAGCTTGGACAGGTGGGCGAACACTGAAGCTTTCTTT.

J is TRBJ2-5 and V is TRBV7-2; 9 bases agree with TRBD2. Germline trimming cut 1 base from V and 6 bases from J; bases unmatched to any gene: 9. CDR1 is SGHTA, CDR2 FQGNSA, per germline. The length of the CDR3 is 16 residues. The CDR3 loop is CASSLEGSGSGQTQYF. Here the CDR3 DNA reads TGTGCCAGCAGCTTAGAGGGTAGCGGGAGTGGGCAGACCCAGTACTTC. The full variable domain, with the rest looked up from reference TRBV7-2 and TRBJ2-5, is GAGVSQSPSNKVTEKGKDVELRCDPISGHTALYWYRQSLGQGLEFLIYFQGNSAPDKSGLPSDRFSAERTGGSVSTLTIQRTQQEDSAVYLCASSLEGSGSGQTQYFGPGTRLLVL.

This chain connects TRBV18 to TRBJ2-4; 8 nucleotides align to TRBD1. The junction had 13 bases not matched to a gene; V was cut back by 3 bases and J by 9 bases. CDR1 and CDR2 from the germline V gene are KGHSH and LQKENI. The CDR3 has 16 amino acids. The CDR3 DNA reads TGTGCCAGCTCACCCCGGGACAGGAGGGTCCTGGGCATTCAGTACTTC. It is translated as CASSPRDRRVLGIQYF. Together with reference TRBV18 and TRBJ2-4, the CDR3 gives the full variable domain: NAGVMQNPRHLVRRRGQEARLRCSPMKGHSHVYWYRQLPEEGLKFMVYLQKENIIDESGMPKERFSAEFPKEGPSILRIQQVVRGDSAAYFCASSPRDRRVLGIQYFGAGTRLSVL.

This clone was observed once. In DNA form, the CDR3 reads TGTGCCAGCAGCTTAGTGGCTAGCGCCGGGCGGGAGCAGTTCTTC. Its protein is CASSLVASAGREQFF. This chain links TRBV7-2 with TRBJ2-1, with D possibly being TRBD2 (6 bases). Per the germline V gene, CDR1 is SGHTA and CDR2 is FQGNSA. Between the trimmed V and J ends, which lost 1 base and 10 bases, there was a span of 17 bases. This CDR3 spans 15 amino acids.

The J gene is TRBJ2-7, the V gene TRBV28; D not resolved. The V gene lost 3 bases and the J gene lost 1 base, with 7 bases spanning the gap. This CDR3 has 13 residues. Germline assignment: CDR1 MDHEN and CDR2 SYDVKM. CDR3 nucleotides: TGTGCCAGCAGTTTCGAACATTCCTACGAGCAGTACTTC. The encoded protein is CASSFEHSYEQYF.